Below, one T cell receptor (beta chain) is given with its context. The sample belongs to a study of identical twins. The germline V and J ends were trimmed by 0 bases and 8 bases, with 10 bases remaining between them. Germline values: CDR1 SGHTA, CDR2 FQGNSA. The CDR3 contains 13 residues. MiXCR was run by TCRdb on the 5' RACE reads, yielding one entry per CDR3 protein. The table shows hundreds of thousands of distinct CDR3 sequences, with roughly 20% occurring only once. The same specimen was also included in a second study, on T cells expressing NK-cell markers.

Sequenced: PBMCs. The chain joins TRBV7-2 to TRBJ1-2; D is perhaps TRBD1 (5 bases). This receptor was obtained from a woman younger than 35 in good health. This CDR3 reads CASSLAFGDGYTF. In nucleotides, the CDR3 is TGTGCCAGCAGCTTAGCATTTGGGGACGGCTACACCTTC.